These T cell receptor beta chains were read from a single sample in a study of T cell responses to AZD1222 COVID-19 vaccine. Measured with immunoSEQ multiplex PCR; TCRdb has only the in-frame clones, and not every one. Of some 280,000 clones listed, approximately 94% are singletons. This material consisted of peripheral blood, taken 28 days after the second AZD1222 dose. These receptors were taken from an adult who received the AZD1222 COVID-19 vaccine. Each CDR3 is given with its conserved first and last residue. D genes are given only for firm matches. Not all rows give a size; the values are once, few, many and, for expanded clones, a class.

cdr3_nt	cdr3_aa	j_call	d_call	clone_size	v_call
TGTGCCAGCAGCTCTAGCCCGGGGAGGGGTCGGAGCTCTGGGGCCAACGTCCTGACTTTC	CASSSSPGRGRSSGANVLTF	TRBJ2-6	TRBD2	-	TRBV7-8
TGTGCCAGTAGTATAGGGGACAGGGACCCGGATACGCAGTATTTT	CASSIGDRDPDTQYF	TRBJ2-3	TRBD1	-	TRBV19
TGTGCCAGCAGCTCCACCCCCAGCGGGAGTTACGAGCAGTACTTC	CASSSTPSGSYEQYF	TRBJ2-7	TRBD2	-	TRBV7-2
TGCGCCAGCAGTGAGTCGTTTGGACAGGGCTTCAATGAGCAGTTCTTC	CASSESFGQGFNEQFF	TRBJ2-1	TRBD1	once	TRBV10-1
TGTGCCAGCAGCTTGGCCGGGACTAGCGGGACAGCTTACACCGGGGAGCTGTTTTTT	CASSLAGTSGTAYTGELFF	TRBJ2-2	TRBD2	-	TRBV5-5
TGTGCCACCAGCAGACGGACTAGCGGGAGGGGGGTGGAGCTGTTTTTT	CATSRRTSGRGVELFF	TRBJ2-2	TRBD2	-	TRBV15
TGTGCCAGCAGCTTGGTCCGTAGCTCCTACAATGAGCAGTTCTTC	CASSLVRSSYNEQFF	TRBJ2-1	-	-	TRBV5-7
TGTGCCAGTAGTATAACAACAGGGACTACCTACGAGCAGTACTTC	CASSITTGTTYEQYF	TRBJ2-7	-	once	TRBV19
TGTGCCAGTAGTATCGGGGGCTCCTATAATTCACCCCTCCACTTT	CASSIGGSYNSPLHF	TRBJ1-6	-	-	TRBV19
TGTGCCAGCAGCTTAGATCCCGGGGGGGCGATTACCGGGGAGCTGTTTTTT	CASSLDPGGAITGELFF	TRBJ2-2	TRBD2	-	TRBV13